These 21 T cell receptor beta chains originate from one sample sequenced in a study of T cell responses to AZD1222 COVID-19 vaccine. Measured with immunoSEQ multiplex PCR; TCRdb has only the in-frame clones, and not every one. The repertoire holds tens of thousands of clones, with 70% to 90% as singletons. Sequencing was performed on peripheral blood, taken 28 days after the second AZD1222 dose. The receptors here all came from an adult who received the AZD1222 COVID-19 vaccine.

The genes are TRBV4-3 and TRBJ1-5; D possibly corresponds to TRBD1 (5 bases). V was clipped by 3 bases and J by 5 bases, with 8 bases between them. The CDR3 has 13 amino acids. Germline CDR1 LGHNA, CDR2 YSLEER. The CDR3 DNA is TGCGCCAGCAGCCAGGGGGATGATCAGCCCCAGCATTTT. Translating gives CASSQGDDQPQHF.

In DNA form, the CDR3 reads TGTGCCAGCTCACGGGGCCCGAACACTGAAGCTTTCTTT. Protein: CASSRGPNTEAFF. The rearrangement links TRBV18 to TRBJ1-1, with D maybe TRBD1 (5 bases). Germline assignment: CDR1 KGHSH and CDR2 LQKENI. The V end was cut by 4 bases, the J end by 1 base, with 7 bases between. CDR3 length: 13 residues.

This sequence joins TRBV30 and TRBJ1-5; unclear D gene. The CDR3 length is 13 residues. Looked up from germline, CDR1 is GTSNPN and CDR2 is SVGIG (reference sequence). The V end lost 5 bases, the J end lost 0 bases, and 8 bases lay between the germline ends. CDR3 sequence (DNA): TGTGCCTGGGCCCAGGATAGCAATCAGCCCCAGCATTTT. This encodes CAWAQDSNQPQHF.

Written as DNA, the CDR3 is TGTGCCAGCAGCTTAGGGGGACTTCGGGGGAACACCGGGGAGCTGTTTTTT. Translation gives CASSLGGLRGNTGELFF. The chain joins TRBV11-3 to TRBJ2-2, with a tentative D call TRBD2 (6 bases). With 1 base removed from V and 1 base from J, the gap between germline ends came to 13 bases. CDR3 length: 17 amino acids. The germline V gene has CDR1 SGHNT and CDR2 YENEEA.

This clone was seen a handful of times. The chain recombines TRBV7-9 with TRBJ1-1; D gene ambiguous. V was pared by 5 bases and J by 7 bases, with 8 bases between. The CDR3 is made up of 11 amino acids. CDR1 is SEHNR, CDR2 FQNEAQ, per germline (reference sequence). CDR3 region: CASSLALEAFF. The CDR3 coding sequence is TGTGCCAGCAGCCTCGCCCTTGAAGCTTTCTTT.

This chain uses TRBV18 with TRBJ1-3; D perhaps matches TRBD1 (6 bases). This CDR3 has 16 amino acids. Germline V gene sequence: CDR1 KGHSH, CDR2 LQKENI. V lost 2 bases to trimming and J lost 2 bases, with 13 bases between them. The CDR3 spells CASSPGGPGAGNTIYF. CDR3 sequence (DNA): TGTGCCAGCTCACCAGGGGGCCCCGGAGCTGGAAACACCATATATTTT.

J is TRBJ2-3 and V is TRBV6-5; D not certain. V lost 5 bases to trimming and J lost 3 bases, with 3 bases between them. CDR3 length equals 11 residues. Looked up from germline, CDR1 is MNHEY and CDR2 is SVGAGI. CDR3 coding DNA: TGTGCCAGCAGTCGGACAGATACGCAGTATTTT. Protein: CASSRTDTQYF.

This clone was detected only a few times. The rearrangement links TRBV7-6 to TRBJ1-1, with 9 bases matching TRBD1. This CDR3 comprises 16 residues. V lost 3 bases to trimming and J lost 4 bases; unmatched junction nucleotides: 9. Germline V CDR1 and CDR2: SGHVS, FNYEAQ. CDR3: CASSFGQGIGSTEAFF. The CDR3 bases are TGTGCCAGCAGCTTTGGACAGGGGATTGGGAGCACTGAAGCTTTCTTT. Full variable domain (remainder filled in from reference TRBV7-6 and TRBJ1-1): GAGVSQSPRYKVTKRGQDVALRCDPISGHVSLYWYRQALGQGPEFLTYFNYEAQQDKSGLPNDRFSAERPEGSISTLTIQRTEQRDSAMYRCASSFGQGIGSTEAFFGQGTRLTVV.

This sequence joins TRBV3-1 (or the pseudogene TRBV3-2) and TRBJ1-4; 8 bases line up with TRBD1. CDR1 and CDR2 (germline): LGHDT, YNNKEL (reference sequence). Trimming at V came to 1 base and at J to 7 bases, leaving 2 bases not matched to a gene. This CDR3 contains 14 residues. The CDR3 spells CASSQGQGREKLFF. For the CDR3, the DNA is TGTGCCAGCAGCCAAGGACAGGGGCGTGAAAAACTGTTTTTT.

The chain is built from TRBV30 and TRBJ1-1, with D tentatively TRBD1 (6 bases). Per germline, CDR1 GTSNPN and CDR2 SVGIG (reference sequence). This CDR3 has 13 residues. V was clipped by 4 bases and J by 5 bases, with 14 bases between them. The CDR3 protein is CAWTRSGETEAFF. For the CDR3, the DNA is TGTGCCTGGACAAGATCAGGGGAAACTGAAGCTTTCTTT. Full variable domain (remainder filled in from reference TRBV30 and TRBJ1-1): SQTIHQWPATLVQPVGSPLSLECTVEGTSNPNLYWYRQAAGRGLQLLFYSVGIGQISSEVPQNLSASRPQDRQFILSSKKLLLSDSGFYLCAWTRSGETEAFFGQGTRLTVV.

V gene TRBV12-3 or TRBV12-4 combines with J gene TRBJ2-1; D is undetermined. CDR3 length equals 12 residues. Trimming took 3 bases from V and 5 from J, leaving 5 bases between them. The CDR3 region has the DNA TGTGCCAGCAGTTTGGACGACAATGAGCAGTTCTTC. Its translation is CASSLDDNEQFF.

This chain links TRBV6-2 or TRBV6-3 with TRBJ2-7; D gene ambiguous. The germline V gene has CDR1 MNHEY and CDR2 SVGEGT. V lost 6 bases and J 0 bases, leaving 6 bases between the germline ends. This CDR3 comprises 12 residues. CDR3 nucleotides: TGTGCCAGCAGACCTACCTCCTACGAGCAGTACTTC. It encodes CASRPTSYEQYF.

This chain uses TRBV6-5 with TRBJ1-6; maybe TRBD1 (5 bases). The CDR3 covers 15 residues. The V and J ends lost 2 bases and 8 bases respectively, with 13 bases between them. Germline values: CDR1 MNHEY, CDR2 SVGAGI. The CDR3 region is CASSYDRQGYSPLHF. CDR3 nucleotides: TGTGCCAGCAGTTACGATCGGCAGGGTTATTCACCCCTCCACTTT.

The chain employs TRBV3-1 (or the pseudogene TRBV3-2) and TRBJ1-1; the D gene is possibly TRBD1 (6 bases). V gave up 2 bases and J gave up 2 bases, with 18 bases separating them. Germline CDR1 and CDR2: LGHDT and YNNKEL (reference sequence). The CDR3 covers 17 residues. CDR3 coding DNA: TGTGCCAGCAGCCAAACCGCGAGGTCAGGGGCAAACACTGAAGCTTTCTTT. This encodes CASSQTARSGANTEAFF.

The chain carries TRBV7-3 and TRBJ2-3; no firm D call. This CDR3 has 14 residues. Trimming removed 1 base from V and 2 bases from J, with 7 bases in between. Germline CDR1 is SGHTA and CDR2 is FQGTGA. The CDR3 DNA follows: TGTGCCAGCAGCTTAAGTCCAGCCACAGATACGCAGTATTTT. Translated, it gives CASSLSPATDTQYF.

The rearrangement joins TRBV6-5 to TRBJ1-3; 7 bases are shared with TRBD1. V lost 7 bases, J lost 4 bases, and 7 bases stayed unmatched. In germline, CDR1 is MNHEY, CDR2 SVGAGI. The CDR3 runs 14 residues. The CDR3 here is CASTDTGVGNTIYF. The CDR3 region has the DNA TGTGCCAGCACCGACACAGGGGTCGGAAACACCATATATTTT.

The chain employs TRBV15 and TRBJ1-2; D gene uncertain. The CDR3 loop spans 14 amino acids. V lost 0 bases, J lost 1 base, and 6 bases lay in between. In germline, CDR1 is LNHNV, CDR2 YYDKDF (reference sequence). The CDR3 DNA reads TGTGCCACCAGCAGAGACCGGGTTAACTATGGCTACACCTTC. Translating it yields CATSRDRVNYGYTF.

This clone came up once. V usage is TRBV5-4 and J usage is TRBJ2-1; D ambiguous. CDR3 size: 12 residues. V dropped 0 bases and J dropped 8 bases, with 6 bases sitting between them. Germline CDR1 SGHNT, CDR2 YYREEE (reference sequence). CDR3 residues: CASSLGGHEQFF. The CDR3 bases are TGTGCCAGCAGCTTGGGTGGACATGAGCAGTTCTTC.

This clone was counted a few times. The V gene is TRBV27, the J gene TRBJ2-1; 9 bases agree with TRBD2. The CDR3 covers 14 residues. Per the germline V gene, CDR1 is MNHEY and CDR2 is SMNVEV (reference sequence). Trimming took 6 bases from V and 4 from J; bases not matched to a gene: 4. The CDR3 coding sequence is TGTGCCAGCAGCCCTAGCGGGACTTACAATGAGCAGTTCTTC. This sequence encodes CASSPSGTYNEQFF.

This chain connects TRBV4-2 to TRBJ1-1; D remains ambiguous. The CDR3 has 11 amino acids. V lost 2 bases and J lost 6, with 4 bases in between. The germline V gene has CDR1 LGHNA and CDR2 YNFKEQ. DNA for the CDR3: TGTGCCAGCAGCCAAAGGTCTGAAGCTTTCTTT. It encodes CASSQRSEAFF.

The chain links TRBV7-2 to TRBJ1-4; D remains unclear. V dropped 4 bases and J dropped 6 bases, with 12 bases sitting between them. Germline CDR1 and CDR2: SGHTA and FQGNSA. The CDR3 length is 14 residues. CDR3 in amino acids: CASSSVGTDEKLFF. The CDR3 bases are TGTGCCAGCAGCTCCGTGGGCACAGATGAAAAACTGTTTTTT.